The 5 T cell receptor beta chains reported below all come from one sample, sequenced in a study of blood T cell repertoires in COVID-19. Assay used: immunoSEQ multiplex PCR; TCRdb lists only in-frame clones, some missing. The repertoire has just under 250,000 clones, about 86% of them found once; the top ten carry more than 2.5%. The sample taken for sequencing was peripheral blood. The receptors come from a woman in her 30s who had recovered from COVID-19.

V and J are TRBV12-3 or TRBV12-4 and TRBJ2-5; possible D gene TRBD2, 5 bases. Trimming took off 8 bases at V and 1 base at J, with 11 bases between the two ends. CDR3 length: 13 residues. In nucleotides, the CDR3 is TGTGCCAGCGGCAGACTAACCCAAGAGACCCAGTACTTC. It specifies CASGRLTQETQYF.

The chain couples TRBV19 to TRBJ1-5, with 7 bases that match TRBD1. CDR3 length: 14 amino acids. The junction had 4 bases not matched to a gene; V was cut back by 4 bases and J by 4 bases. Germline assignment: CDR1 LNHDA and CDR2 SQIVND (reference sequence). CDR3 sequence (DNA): TGTGCCAGTAGTAACCGACAGGGTAATCAGCCCCAGCATTTT. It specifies CASSNRQGNQPQHF. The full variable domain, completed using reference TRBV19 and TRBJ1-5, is DGGITQSPKYLFRKEGQNVTLSCEQNLNHDAMYWYRQDPGQGLRLIYYSQIVNDFQKGDIAEGYSVSREKKESFPLTVTSAQKNPTAFYLCASSNRQGNQPQHFGDGTRLSIL.

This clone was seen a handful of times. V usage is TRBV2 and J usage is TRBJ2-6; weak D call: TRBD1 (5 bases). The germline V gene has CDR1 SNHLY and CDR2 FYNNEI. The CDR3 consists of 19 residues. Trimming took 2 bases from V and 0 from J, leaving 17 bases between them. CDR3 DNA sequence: TGTGCCAGCAGTGAACAAGGGGTAGGGCGACGCTCTGGGGCCAACGTCCTGACTTTC. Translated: CASSEQGVGRRSGANVLTF.

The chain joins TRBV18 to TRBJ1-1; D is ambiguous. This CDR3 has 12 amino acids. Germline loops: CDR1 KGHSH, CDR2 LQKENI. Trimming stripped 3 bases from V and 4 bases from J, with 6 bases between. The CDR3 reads CASSPPVTEAFF. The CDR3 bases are TGTGCCAGCTCACCTCCGGTCACTGAAGCTTTCTTT.

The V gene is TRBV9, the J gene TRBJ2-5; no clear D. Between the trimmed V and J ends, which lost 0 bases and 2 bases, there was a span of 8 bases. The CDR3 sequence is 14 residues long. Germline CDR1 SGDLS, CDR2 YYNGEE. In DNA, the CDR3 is TGTGCCAGCAGCGTAGATAACAGTCAAGAGACCCAGTACTTC. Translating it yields CASSVDNSQETQYF.